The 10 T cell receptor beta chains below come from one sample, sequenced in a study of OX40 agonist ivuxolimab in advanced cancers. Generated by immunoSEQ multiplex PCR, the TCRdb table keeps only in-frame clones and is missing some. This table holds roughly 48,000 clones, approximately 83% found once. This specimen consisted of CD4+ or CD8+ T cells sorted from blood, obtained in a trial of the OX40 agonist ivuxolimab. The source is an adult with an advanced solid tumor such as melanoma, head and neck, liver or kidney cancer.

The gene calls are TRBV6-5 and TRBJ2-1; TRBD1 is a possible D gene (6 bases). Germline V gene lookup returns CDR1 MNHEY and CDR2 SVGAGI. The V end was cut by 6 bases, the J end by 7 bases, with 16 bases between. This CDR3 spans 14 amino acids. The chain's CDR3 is CASRPGTSENEQFF. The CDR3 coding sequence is TGTGCCAGCAGGCCCGGGACATCGGAGAATGAGCAGTTCTTC.

CDR3: CASSVEYNEQFF. For the CDR3, the DNA is TGTGCCAGCAGCGTAGAGTACAATGAGCAGTTCTTC. This chain links TRBV9 with TRBJ2-1; D not resolved. Trimming took 0 bases from V and 4 from J, leaving 2 bases between them. The CDR3 has 12 amino acids. Germline assignment: CDR1 SGDLS and CDR2 YYNGEE. The full variable domain, completed using reference TRBV9 and TRBJ2-1, is DSGVTQTPKHLITATGQRVTLRCSPRSGDLSVYWYQQSLDQGLQFLIQYYNGEERAKGNILERFSAQQFPDLHSELNLSSLELGDSALYFCASSVEYNEQFFGPGTRLTVL.

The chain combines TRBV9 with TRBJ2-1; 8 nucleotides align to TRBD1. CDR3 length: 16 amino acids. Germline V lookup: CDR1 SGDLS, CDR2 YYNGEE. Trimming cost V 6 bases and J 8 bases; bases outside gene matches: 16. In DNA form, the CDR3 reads TGTGCCAGCACGAAGGGCTGGGACAGGAGGGTCCATGAGCAGTTCTTC. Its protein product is CASTKGWDRRVHEQFF.

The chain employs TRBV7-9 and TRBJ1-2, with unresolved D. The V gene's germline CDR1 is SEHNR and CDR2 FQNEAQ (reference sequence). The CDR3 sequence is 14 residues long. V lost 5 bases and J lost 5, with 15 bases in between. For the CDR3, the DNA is TGTGCCAGCAGCCGTCACACGACCGGGTATGGCTACACCTTC. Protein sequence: CASSRHTTGYGYTF.

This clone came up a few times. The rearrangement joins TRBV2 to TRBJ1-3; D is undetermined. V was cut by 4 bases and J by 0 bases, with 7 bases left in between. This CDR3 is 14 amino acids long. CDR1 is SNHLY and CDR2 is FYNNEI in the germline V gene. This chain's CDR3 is CASSGQSSGNTIYF. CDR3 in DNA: TGTGCCAGCAGTGGTCAGAGCTCTGGAAACACCATATATTTT.

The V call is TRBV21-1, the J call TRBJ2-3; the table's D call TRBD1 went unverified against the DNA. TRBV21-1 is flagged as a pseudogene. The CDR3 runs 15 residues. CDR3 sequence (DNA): TGTGCCAGCAGCAAAGAGATCGCAGGGCAAGATACGCAGTATTTT. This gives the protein CASSKEIAGQDTQYF.

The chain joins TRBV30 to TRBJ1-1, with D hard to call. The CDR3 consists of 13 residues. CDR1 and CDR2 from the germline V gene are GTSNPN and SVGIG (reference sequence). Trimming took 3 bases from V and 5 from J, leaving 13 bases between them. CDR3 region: CAWSPDLDTEAFF. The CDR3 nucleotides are TGTGCCTGGAGCCCTGATTTGGATACTGAAGCTTTCTTT.

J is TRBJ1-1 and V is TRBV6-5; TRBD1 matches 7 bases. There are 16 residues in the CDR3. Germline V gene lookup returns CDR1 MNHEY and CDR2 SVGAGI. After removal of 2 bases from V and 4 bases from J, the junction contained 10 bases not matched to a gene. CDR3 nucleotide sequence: TGTGCCAGCAGTTACGCCCCTCGGGCAGGGGGCACTGAAGCTTTCTTT. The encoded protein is CASSYAPRAGGTEAFF.

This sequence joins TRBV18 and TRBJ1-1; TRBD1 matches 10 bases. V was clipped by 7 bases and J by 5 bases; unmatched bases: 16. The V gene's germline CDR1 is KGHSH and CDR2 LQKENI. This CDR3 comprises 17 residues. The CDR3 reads CASYQYGQGVGGTEAFF. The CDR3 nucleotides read TGTGCCAGCTACCAGTATGGACAGGGGGTCGGAGGAACTGAAGCTTTCTTT.

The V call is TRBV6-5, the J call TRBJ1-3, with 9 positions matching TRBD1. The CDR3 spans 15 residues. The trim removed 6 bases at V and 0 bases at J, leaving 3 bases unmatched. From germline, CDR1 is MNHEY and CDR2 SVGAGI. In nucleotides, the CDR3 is TGTGCCAGCAGCCGGACAGGGGCCTCTGGAAACACCATATATTTT. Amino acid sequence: CASSRTGASGNTIYF.